Listed below are T cell receptor beta chains from one sample, sequenced in a study of neurological immune-mediated disorders. A single record per CDR3 protein comes from TCRdb applying MiXCR to the 5' RACE reads. The sample contains about 51,000 distinct CDR3 sequences, approximately 15% of which appear only once. Sequenced input: PBMCs. Receptors were obtained from a man in his sixties in good health. Both conserved end residues are part of each CDR3. The D gene is left open where the match is weak. Not all rows give a size; the values are once, few, many and, for expanded clones, a class.

j_call	clone_size	d_call	v_call	cdr3_nt	cdr3_aa
TRBJ2-6	.	.	TRBV7-9	TGTGCCAGCATTCCCCGGACAGGGGCCAACGTCCTGACTTTC	CASIPRTGANVLTF
TRBJ1-1	many	.	TRBV3-1	TGTGCCAGCAGCCAACTAGGATCTGGGGACACTGAAGCTTTCTTT	CASSQLGSGDTEAFF
TRBJ2-3	many	.	TRBV20-1	TGCAGTGCCTTGGACAGCACAGATACGCAGTATTTT	CSALDSTDTQYF
TRBJ1-4	.	.	TRBV7-2	TGTTCCATCAGCTTAAGAACAACAACTAATGAAAAACTGTTTTTT	CSISLRTTTNEKLFF
TRBJ2-7	many	TRBD2	TRBV20-1	TGCAGTGCTAGAGGCGGGGGCTCCTACGAGCAGTACTTC	CSARGGGSYEQYF
TRBJ2-3	many	.	TRBV7-6	TGTGCCAGCAGCCGGAACTTCCACACAGATACGCAGTATTTT	CASSRNFHTDTQYF
TRBJ2-3	many	TRBD2	TRBV6-2/TRBV6-3	TGTGCCAGCAGTAGCGGGGAATACACAGATACGCAGTATTTT	CASSSGEYTDTQYF
TRBJ2-5	.	TRBD2	TRBV20-1	TGCAGTGCTAGAAGGGCAGGTCCTAGCGGGAGGGAGACCCAGTACTTC	CSARRAGPSGRETQYF
TRBJ2-7	many	TRBD2	TRBV14	TGTGCCAGCAGCCAGATCACGACTAGCGGGAGTGGCGAGCAGTACTTC	CASSQITTSGSGEQYF
TRBJ2-7	many	TRBD2	TRBV12-3/TRBV12-4	TGTGCCAGCAGTTTGGGAGAGATGACTAGCGGGACCTACGAGCAGTACTTC	CASSLGEMTSGTYEQYF
TRBJ2-1	.	TRBD2	TRBV2	TGTGCCAGCAGGGAGGGACTAGCGGGAGACAATGAGCAGTTCTTC	CASREGLAGDNEQFF
TRBJ1-2	many	.	TRBV29-1	TGCAGCGTTGAAGAAAACGATGGCTACACCTTC	CSVEENDGYTF
TRBJ2-3	many	.	TRBV7-2	TGTGCCAGCAGCCCGGGCAGGGGCACAGATACGCAGTATTTT	CASSPGRGTDTQYF
TRBJ1-1	.	.	TRBV6-2/TRBV6-3	TGTGCCAGCAACATGAACACTGAAGCTTTCTTT	CASNMNTEAFF
TRBJ2-5	many	TRBD1	TRBV28	TGTGCCAGCAGTCGAACAGGGGGCGCGAGCCAAGAGACCCAGTACTTC	CASSRTGGASQETQYF
TRBJ2-3	many	TRBD2	TRBV7-2	TGTGCCAGCAGCCTTCGTGCCCGGACTAGCGGGATGGTAGCAGATACGCAGTATTTT	CASSLRARTSGMVADTQYF
TRBJ1-2	once	.	TRBV15	TGTGCCACCAGCAGAGATATATCAGGGTATGGCTACACCTTT	CATSRDISGYGYTF
TRBJ2-7	many	.	TRBV20-1	TGCAGTGCTAGGGTATACGCCAGAGAGCAGTACTTC	CSARVYAREQYF
TRBJ2-4	many	.	TRBV29-1	TGCAGCGTTGAAACCTCGACTAAAACCAAAAACATTCAGTACTTC	CSVETSTKTKNIQYF
TRBJ1-2	many	.	TRBV6-6	TGTGCCAGCAGCCAAAATCCCGGCTACACCTTC	CASSQNPGYTF
TRBJ2-5	few	.	TRBV20-1	TGCAGTGCTAGAGATCTAATGGCTAGGGAGACCCAGTACTTC	CSARDLMARETQYF
TRBJ1-4	many	TRBD1	TRBV2	TGTGCCAGAGGACAGGGGGACATGCAAAAACTGTTTTTT	CARGQGDMQKLFF
TRBJ2-3	few	TRBD1	TRBV7-6	TGTGCCAGCAGCCCTTGGACAGGGGCAGATACGCAGTATTTT	CASSPWTGADTQYF
TRBJ2-3	few	TRBD2	TRBV14	TGTGCCAGCAGCCAAGGGGTACTAGCGCCCCCCACAGATACGCAGTATTTT	CASSQGVLAPPTDTQYF
TRBJ2-2	medium-sized	.	TRBV29-1	TGCAGCGTTGAAGACGCGCGAGCGGGCGGCTACACCGGGGAGCTGTTTTTT	CSVEDARAGGYTGELFF
TRBJ2-5	many	.	TRBV7-2	TGTGCCAGCACCTTACAAACAGGAGGCCAAGAGACCCAGTACTTC	CASTLQTGGQETQYF
TRBJ1-1	many	.	TRBV6-5	TGTGCCAGCAGTTCCACCAGCACTGAAGCTTTCTTT	CASSSTSTEAFF